This TCR beta chain was captured in a study of blood T cell repertoires in COVID-19. In the study overall: Sites across the United States, Italy and Spain contributed samples from acute and convalescent COVID-19. The analysed material was cDNA or gDNA that came from T cells, B-cell-depleted T cells, or PBMCs.

Germline-derived CDR1 and CDR2 are KGHSH and LQKENI. There are 16 residues in the CDR3. With 4 bases clipped from V and 1 base from J, the junction kept 9 bases outside the gene matches. Original processing methods: Reference gene primers were amplified, and this amplification served to estimate nucleated cell counts. Produced via immunoSEQ multiplex PCR; TCRdb's table is partial and in-frame only. For V, J and clone size, that table is used; D and trimming come from the DNA. This sample has 27,000 or so clones, with roughly 88% found just once. This clone was recorded once. The sequence was collected from a human donor in a cohort sampled during active COVID-19. The V call is TRBV18, the J call TRBJ1-1; 7 nucleotides match TRBD1. Sequenced input: peripheral blood. The CDR3 is CASSLRQGSANTEAFF. The CDR3 bases are TGTGCCAGCTCACTTCGACAGGGATCGGCGAACACTGAAGCTTTCTTT.